Each of the 23 T cell receptor beta chains below was sequenced from the same sample in a study of blood T cell repertoires in COVID-19. TCRdb's copy holds only in-frame clones and misses some; the assay was immunoSEQ multiplex PCR. In the table there are roughly 180,000 clones, over 70% of which are singletons. The sequencing input was PBMCs or T cells enriched from blood (not recorded which). These receptors all come from a woman in her sixties or seventies who had recovered from COVID-19.

For the CDR3, the DNA is TGCAGTGCTAGTTTGGAGGGTGGGCAAGAGACCCAGTACTTC. It encodes CSASLEGGQETQYF. The rearrangement joins TRBV20-1 to TRBJ2-5; TRBD2 is a possible D gene (6 bases). Trimming took off 3 bases at V and 2 bases at J, with 13 bases between the two ends. CDR1 DFQATT and CDR2 SNEGSKA come from the germline V gene (reference sequence). CDR3 length equals 14 residues.

The rearrangement joins TRBV30 to TRBJ1-1, with TRBD1 matching 7 bases. Germline trimming cut 5 bases from V and 0 bases from J; bases unmatched to any gene: 9. Per the germline V gene, CDR1 is GTSNPN and CDR2 is SVGIG (reference sequence). This CDR3 region has 15 residues. Written as DNA, the CDR3 is TGTGCCTGGTCACCTCCCGGGACAGTGAACACTGAAGCTTTCTTT. Its protein is CAWSPPGTVNTEAFF. The full variable domain, with the rest looked up from reference TRBV30 and TRBJ1-1, is SQTIHQWPATLVQPVGSPLSLECTVEGTSNPNLYWYRQAAGRGLQLLFYSVGIGQISSEVPQNLSASRPQDRQFILSSKKLLLSDSGFYLCAWSPPGTVNTEAFFGQGTRLTVV.

The chain employs TRBV5-1 and TRBJ2-7; possibly TRBD2 for D (5 bases). V was cut by 4 bases and J by 0 bases, with 17 bases left in between. CDR1 is SGHRS and CDR2 is YFSETQ in the germline V gene. This CDR3 is 16 amino acids long. CDR3 nucleotides: TGCGCCAGCAGCCTAGGACGGGGTAGTTCCTCCTACGAGCAGTACTTC. It translates to CASSLGRGSSSYEQYF.

This clone was counted between two and nine times. The rearrangement joins TRBV4-1 to TRBJ2-1; 9 bases fit TRBD1. This CDR3 is 15 amino acids long. Per germline, CDR1 MGHRA and CDR2 YSYEKL. J gave up 6 bases and V 8 bases, and 11 bases lay outside the gene matches. CDR3 region: CASHTDRGKGNEQFF. CDR3 coding DNA: TGCGCCAGCCACACCGACAGGGGGAAGGGCAATGAGCAGTTCTTC.

V is TRBV18 and J is TRBJ1-5, with 10 nucleotides matching TRBD1. The junction had 4 bases not matched to a gene; V was cut back by 3 bases and J by 5 bases. The V gene's germline CDR1 is KGHSH and CDR2 LQKENI. CDR3 length equals 15 residues. The CDR3: CASSPGQGGYQPQHF. CDR3 coding DNA: TGTGCCAGCTCACCCGGACAGGGGGGATATCAGCCCCAGCATTTT.

This clone was counted once. The rearrangement links TRBV5-1 to TRBJ2-7; 7 nucleotides agree with TRBD2. The CDR3 totals 15 residues. Per germline, CDR1 SGHRS and CDR2 YFSETQ. V shed 1 base, J shed 0 bases, and the junction held 4 bases outside the gene matches. DNA of the CDR3: TGCGCCAGCAGCTTGAGCGGGGTGAGCTCCTACGAGCAGTACTTC. Residues: CASSLSGVSSYEQYF.

The J gene is TRBJ2-3, the V gene TRBV5-1, with D possibly TRBD2 on 5 matching bases. The germline gives CDR1 SGHRS, CDR2 YFSETQ. CDR3 length: 16 residues. Trimming took 1 base from V and 1 from J, leaving 13 bases between them. The DNA for the CDR3 is TGCGCCAGCAGCTTGTGGGGAGAGGAGGGCACAGATACGCAGTATTTT. Protein product: CASSLWGEEGTDTQYF.

The chain links TRBV5-1 to TRBJ1-2, with D perhaps TRBD1 (5 bases). There are 13 residues in the CDR3. The ends were cut back, 4 bases at V and 3 bases at J, with 10 bases in the middle. Germline CDR1 is SGHRS and CDR2 is YFSETQ. In nucleotides, the CDR3 is TGCGCCAGCAGCATTCAGGGTGACTATGGCTACACCTTC. Translation: CASSIQGDYGYTF.

V usage is TRBV2 and J usage is TRBJ2-2; weak D call: TRBD1 (6 bases). Germline CDR1 SNHLY, CDR2 FYNNEI. V shed 5 bases and J shed 2 bases, with 15 bases lying between them. The CDR3 is 16 amino acids. The CDR3: CASSLQGSGNTGELFF. The CDR3 DNA is TGTGCCAGCAGTCTCCAGGGGTCTGGCAACACCGGGGAGCTGTTTTTT.

The CDR3 coding sequence is TGTGCCAGCAGCCAACTGGCGGGACCTGAGCAGTTCTTC. Translated: CASSQLAGPEQFF. The gene calls are TRBV3-1 (or the pseudogene TRBV3-2) and TRBJ2-1, with D possibly being TRBD2 (6 bases). Germline assignment: CDR1 LGHDT and CDR2 YNNKEL (reference sequence). With 2 bases removed from V and 9 bases from J, the gap between germline ends came to 11 bases. The CDR3 sequence is 13 residues long.

In this sample, this clone turned up once. This chain links TRBV30 with TRBJ1-1; 7 bases are a match to TRBD1. J lost 0 bases, V lost 2 bases, and 3 bases had no gene match. Germline V lookup: CDR1 GTSNPN, CDR2 SVGIG (reference sequence). This CDR3 is built from 14 residues. The CDR3 region is CAWSLGTVNTEAFF. The CDR3 DNA follows: TGTGCCTGGAGTCTCGGGACAGTGAACACTGAAGCTTTCTTT.

This clone was recorded only once. The chain uses TRBV9 and TRBJ2-5, with 9 bases lining up with TRBD2. J lost 4 bases, V lost 0 bases, and 4 bases had no gene match. CDR3 length equals 15 residues. Germline CDR1 and CDR2: SGDLS and YYNGEE. The CDR3 sequence: CASSVGLAGIETQYF. CDR3 sequence (DNA): TGTGCCAGCAGCGTAGGTCTAGCGGGGATAGAGACCCAGTACTTC.

Only one count was recorded for this clone. The rearrangement joins TRBV5-1 to TRBJ2-4; TRBD1 matches 8 bases. Germline CDR1 reads SGHRS; CDR2 reads YFSETQ. The CDR3 length is 18 residues. V trimming: 2 bases; J trimming: 3 bases; junction bases outside the gene matches: 13. The DNA of the CDR3 is TGCGCCAGCAGCTTACAGGGGGGCGCAGGCCCCCTCAAAAACATTCAGTACTTC. Protein product: CASSLQGGAGPLKNIQYF.

The chain's CDR3 is CASTSSGKGNEQFF. The CDR3 DNA reads as TGCGCCAGCACATCTAGCGGGAAAGGCAATGAGCAGTTCTTC. The rearrangement uses TRBV10-2 and TRBJ2-1, with 9 bases aligning to TRBD2. From germline, CDR1 is WSHSY and CDR2 SAAADI. J lost 6 bases, V lost 7 bases, and 7 bases had no gene match. The CDR3 has 14 residues.

The V gene is TRBV5-8, the J gene TRBJ1-4; D is ambiguous. The CDR3 totals 15 residues. V was cut by 1 base and J by 7 bases, with 14 bases left in between. The germline CDR1 and CDR2 sequences are SGHTS and YDEGEE. The DNA for the CDR3 is TGTGCCAGCAGCTTGTTCGGGCAGGCGGGTGAAAAACTGTTTTTT. Its protein product is CASSLFGQAGEKLFF.

The chain joins TRBV13 to TRBJ2-3; D gene unclear. The V and J ends lost 3 bases and 0 bases respectively, with 7 bases between them. Germline V gene lookup returns CDR1 PRHDT and CDR2 FYEKMQ (reference sequence). The CDR3 length is 14 residues. This chain's CDR3 is CASSFLLSTDTQYF. CDR3 nucleotides: TGTGCCAGCAGCTTTCTGCTAAGCACAGATACGCAGTATTTT. The entire variable domain, with the rest obtained from reference TRBV13 and TRBJ2-3, is as follows: AAGVIQSPRHLIKEKRETATLKCYPIPRHDTVYWYQQGPGQDPQFLISFYEKMQSDKGSIPDRFSAQQFSDYHSELNMSSLELGDSALYFCASSFLLSTDTQYFGPGTRLTVL.

The rearrangement links TRBV2 to TRBJ2-3, with 10 bases matching TRBD2. The CDR3 spans 16 residues. Germline V lookup: CDR1 SNHLY, CDR2 FYNNEI. J gave up 3 bases and V 6 bases, and 9 bases lay outside the gene matches. The CDR3 DNA reads as TGTGCCAGCAGCCTAAGCGGGGGGGCCTTAACAGATACGCAGTATTTT. Residues: CASSLSGGALTDTQYF.

The rearrangement links TRBV9 to TRBJ1-1; TRBD1 matches at 8 bases. V was clipped by 4 bases and J by 1 base; unmatched bases: 9. The CDR3 has 16 residues. Germline loops: CDR1 SGDLS, CDR2 YYNGEE. CDR3 nucleotides: TGTGCCAGCAGCTTAAACCGGGACAGGAGGAACACTGAAGCTTTCTTT. Its protein product is CASSLNRDRRNTEAFF. The variable domain in full, completed from reference TRBV9 and TRBJ1-1, reads DSGVTQTPKHLITATGQRVTLRCSPRSGDLSVYWYQQSLDQGLQFLIQYYNGEERAKGNILERFSAQQFPDLHSELNLSSLELGDSALYFCASSLNRDRRNTEAFFGQGTRLTVV.

This clone has more than one count but fewer than ten. This chain connects TRBV7-3 to TRBJ2-1; 10 bases are a match to TRBD2. Germline values: CDR1 SGHTA, CDR2 FQGTGA. The ends lost 5 bases at V and 5 bases at J; junction bases unmatched: 6. The CDR3 covers 15 residues. In nucleotides, the CDR3 is TGTGCCAGCAGCCACGGACTAGCGGATAACAATGAGCAGTTCTTC. It yields the protein CASSHGLADNNEQFF.

V is TRBV30 and J is TRBJ1-2; D is perhaps TRBD1 (6 bases). The germline V gene has CDR1 GTSNPN and CDR2 SVGIG (reference sequence). Trimming took off 4 bases at V and 4 bases at J, with 13 bases between the two ends. The CDR3 is made up of 13 amino acids. The CDR3: CAWKRGRIYGYTF. CDR3 DNA: TGTGCCTGGAAGCGGGGGCGAATCTATGGCTACACCTTC. Together with reference TRBV30 and TRBJ1-2, the CDR3 gives the full variable domain: SQTIHQWPATLVQPVGSPLSLECTVEGTSNPNLYWYRQAAGRGLQLLFYSVGIGQISSEVPQNLSASRPQDRQFILSSKKLLLSDSGFYLCAWKRGRIYGYTFGSGTRLTVV.

V and J are TRBV3-1 (or the pseudogene TRBV3-2) and TRBJ2-1; unclear D gene. Trimming shortened V by 1 base and J by 8 bases, and 9 bases separated the two germline ends. CDR1 is LGHDT, CDR2 YNNKEL, per germline (reference sequence). The CDR3 has 13 amino acids. Here the CDR3 reads CASSQGRVDEQFF. The DNA of the CDR3 is TGTGCCAGCAGCCAAGGACGGGTGGATGAGCAGTTCTTC.

This rearrangement joins TRBV11-2 to TRBJ1-4, with D uncertain. The V gene's germline CDR1 is SGHAT and CDR2 FQNNGV. The CDR3 contains 14 residues. V was pared by 2 bases and J by 1 base, with 5 bases between. CDR3 protein: CASSLLRTNEKLFF. CDR3 DNA: TGTGCCAGCAGCTTACTGCGAACTAATGAAAAACTGTTTTTT.

This clone was seen just once. DNA of the CDR3: TGTGCCAGCAGTTTTTTAAGAGGCTACGAGCAGTACTTC. It translates to CASSFLRGYEQYF. The gene calls are TRBV12-3 or TRBV12-4 and TRBJ2-7; no clear D gene. Trimming removed 3 bases from V and 3 bases from J, with 9 bases in between. This CDR3 is built from 13 residues.